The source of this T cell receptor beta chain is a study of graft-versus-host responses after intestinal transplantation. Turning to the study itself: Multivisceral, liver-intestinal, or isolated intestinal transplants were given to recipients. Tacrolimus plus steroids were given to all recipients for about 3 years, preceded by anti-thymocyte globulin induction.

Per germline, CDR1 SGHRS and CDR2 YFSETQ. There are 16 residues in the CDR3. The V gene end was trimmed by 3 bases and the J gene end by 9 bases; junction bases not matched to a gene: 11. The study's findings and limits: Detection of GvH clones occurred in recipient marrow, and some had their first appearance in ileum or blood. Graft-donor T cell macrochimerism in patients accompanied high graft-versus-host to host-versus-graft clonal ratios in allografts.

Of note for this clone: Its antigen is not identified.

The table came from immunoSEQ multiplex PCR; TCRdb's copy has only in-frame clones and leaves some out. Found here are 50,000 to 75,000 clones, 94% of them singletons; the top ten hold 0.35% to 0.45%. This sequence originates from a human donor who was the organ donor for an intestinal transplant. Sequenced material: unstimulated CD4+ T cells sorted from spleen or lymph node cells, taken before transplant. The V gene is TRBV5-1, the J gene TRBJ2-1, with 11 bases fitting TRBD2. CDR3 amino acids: CASSSIAGGPVFEQFF. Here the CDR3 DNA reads TGCGCCAGCAGCTCAATAGCGGGGGGGCCTGTTTTTGAGCAGTTCTTC.